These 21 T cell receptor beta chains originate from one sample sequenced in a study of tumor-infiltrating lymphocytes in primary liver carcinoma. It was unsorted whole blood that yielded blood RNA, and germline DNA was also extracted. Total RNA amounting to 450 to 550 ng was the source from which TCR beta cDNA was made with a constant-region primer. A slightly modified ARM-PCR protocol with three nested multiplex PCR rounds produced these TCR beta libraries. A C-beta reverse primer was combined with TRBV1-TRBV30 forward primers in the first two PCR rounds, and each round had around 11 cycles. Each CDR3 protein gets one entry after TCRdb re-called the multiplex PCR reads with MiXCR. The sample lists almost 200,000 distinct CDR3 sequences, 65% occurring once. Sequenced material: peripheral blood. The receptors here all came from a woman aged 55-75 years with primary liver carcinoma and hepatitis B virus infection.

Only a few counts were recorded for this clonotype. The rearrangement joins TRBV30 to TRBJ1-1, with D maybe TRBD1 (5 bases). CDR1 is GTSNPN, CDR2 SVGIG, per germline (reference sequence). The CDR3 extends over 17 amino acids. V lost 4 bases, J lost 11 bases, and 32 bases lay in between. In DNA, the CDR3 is TGTGCCTGGATGAGGAAAGTACAGGCACAGTGGGGAGGTGAGGCTTTCTTT. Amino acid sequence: CAWMRKVQAQWGGEAFF.

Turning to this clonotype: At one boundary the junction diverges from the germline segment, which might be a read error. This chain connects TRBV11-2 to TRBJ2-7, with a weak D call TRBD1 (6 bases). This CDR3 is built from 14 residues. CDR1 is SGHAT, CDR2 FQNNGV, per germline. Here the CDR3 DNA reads TGTGCCAGCACCTTAGGGATGGGGGCCCATGAGCAGTACTTC. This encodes CASTLGMGAHEQYF.

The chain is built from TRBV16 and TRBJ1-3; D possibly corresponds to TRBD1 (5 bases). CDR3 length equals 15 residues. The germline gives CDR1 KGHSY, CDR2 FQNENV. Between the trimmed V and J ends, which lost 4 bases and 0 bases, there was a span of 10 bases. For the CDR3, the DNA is TGTGCCAGCAGCCGTAAGACAGACTCTGGAAACACCATATATTTT. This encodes CASSRKTDSGNTIYF.

In DNA form, the CDR3 reads TGTGCCAGCAGCGGGGACCAGACCTACAATGAACACTTCTTC. Its protein is CASSGDQTYNEHFF. The chain recombines TRBV6-1 with TRBJ2-1, with D tentatively TRBD1 or TRBD2 (5 bases each). Per the germline V gene, CDR1 is MNHNS and CDR2 is SASEGT. The CDR3 is 14 amino acids. Trimming took off 6 bases at V and 16 bases at J, with 25 bases between the two ends.

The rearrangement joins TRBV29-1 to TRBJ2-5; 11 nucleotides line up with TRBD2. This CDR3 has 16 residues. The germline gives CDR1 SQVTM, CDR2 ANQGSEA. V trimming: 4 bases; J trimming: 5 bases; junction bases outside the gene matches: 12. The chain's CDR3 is CSVVRVTSGSMETQYF. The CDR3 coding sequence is TGCAGCGTTGTTAGGGTAACTAGCGGGAGTATGGAGACCCAGTACTTC.

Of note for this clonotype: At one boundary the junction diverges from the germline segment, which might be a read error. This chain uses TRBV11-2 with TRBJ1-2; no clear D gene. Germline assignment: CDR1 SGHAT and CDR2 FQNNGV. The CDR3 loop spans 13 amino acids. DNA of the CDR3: TGCGCCAACAGCTTGGAGCCCGGCAATTGCTACACCTTC. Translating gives CANSLEPGNCYTF.

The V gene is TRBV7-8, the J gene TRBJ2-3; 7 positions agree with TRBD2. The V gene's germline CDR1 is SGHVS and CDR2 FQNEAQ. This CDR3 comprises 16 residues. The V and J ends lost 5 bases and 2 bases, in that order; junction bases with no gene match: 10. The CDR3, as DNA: TGTGCCAGCAGCCAAGCAGCGGGAACCTTCACAGATACGCAGTATTTT. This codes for CASSQAAGTFTDTQYF.

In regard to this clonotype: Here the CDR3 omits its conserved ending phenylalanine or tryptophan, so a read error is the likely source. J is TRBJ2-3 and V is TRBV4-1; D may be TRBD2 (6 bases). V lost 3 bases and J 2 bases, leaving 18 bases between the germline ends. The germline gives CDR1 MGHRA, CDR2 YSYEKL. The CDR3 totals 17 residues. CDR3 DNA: TGCGCCAGCAGCCAGGGGGGACCAGCGGGTGTCACAGATACGCAGTATCTT. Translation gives CASSQGGPAGVTDTQYL.

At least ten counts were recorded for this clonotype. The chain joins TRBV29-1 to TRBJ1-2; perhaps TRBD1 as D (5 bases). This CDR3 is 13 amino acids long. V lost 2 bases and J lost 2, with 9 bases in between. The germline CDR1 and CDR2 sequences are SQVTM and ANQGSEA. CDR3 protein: CSVESAGNYGYTF. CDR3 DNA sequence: TGCAGCGTTGAATCGGCAGGGAACTATGGCTACACCTTC.

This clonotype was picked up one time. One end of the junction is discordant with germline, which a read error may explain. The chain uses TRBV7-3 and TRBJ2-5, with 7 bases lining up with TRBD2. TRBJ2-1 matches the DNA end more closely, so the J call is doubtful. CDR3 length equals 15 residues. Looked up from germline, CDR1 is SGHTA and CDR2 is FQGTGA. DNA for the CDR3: TGTGCCAGCAACTTAATGGGAGGGGAATGGGATGAGCAGTTCTTC. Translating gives CASNLMGGEWDEQFF.

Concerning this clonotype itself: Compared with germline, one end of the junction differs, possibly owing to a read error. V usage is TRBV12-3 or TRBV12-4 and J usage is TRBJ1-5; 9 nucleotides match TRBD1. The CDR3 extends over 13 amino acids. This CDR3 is CPSRTGDNQPQHF. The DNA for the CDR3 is TGTCCCAGCAGGACAGGGGACAATCAGCCCCAGCACTTT.

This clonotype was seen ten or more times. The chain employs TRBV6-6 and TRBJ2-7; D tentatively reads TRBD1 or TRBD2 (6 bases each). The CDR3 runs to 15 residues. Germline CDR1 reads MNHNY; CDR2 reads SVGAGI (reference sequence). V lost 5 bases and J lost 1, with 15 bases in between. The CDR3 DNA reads TGTGCCAGCAGTACCCCGGAGGGGGAGTCCTACGAGCAGTACTTC. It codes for CASSTPEGESYEQYF.

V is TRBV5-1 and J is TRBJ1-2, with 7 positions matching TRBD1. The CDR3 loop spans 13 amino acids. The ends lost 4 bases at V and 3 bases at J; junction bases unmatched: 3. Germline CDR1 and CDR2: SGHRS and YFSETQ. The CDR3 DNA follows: TGCGCCAGCAGCCAGGACAGGTACTATGGCTACACCTTC. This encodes CASSQDRYYGYTF.

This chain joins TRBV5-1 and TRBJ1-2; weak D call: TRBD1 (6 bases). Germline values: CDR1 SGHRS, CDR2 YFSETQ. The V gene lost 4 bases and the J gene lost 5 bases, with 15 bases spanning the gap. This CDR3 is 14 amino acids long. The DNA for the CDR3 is TGCGCCAGCAGCCAGTCCCTGGACAGTTATGGCTACACCTTC. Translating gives CASSQSLDSYGYTF.

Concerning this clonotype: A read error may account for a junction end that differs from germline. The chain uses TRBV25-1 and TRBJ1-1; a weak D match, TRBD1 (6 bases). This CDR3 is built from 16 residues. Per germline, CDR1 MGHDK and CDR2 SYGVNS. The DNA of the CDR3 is TGTGCCGGCAGCTCAGGGGACATTCGGGTGAACACTGAAGCTTTCTTT. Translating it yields CAGSSGDIRVNTEAFF.

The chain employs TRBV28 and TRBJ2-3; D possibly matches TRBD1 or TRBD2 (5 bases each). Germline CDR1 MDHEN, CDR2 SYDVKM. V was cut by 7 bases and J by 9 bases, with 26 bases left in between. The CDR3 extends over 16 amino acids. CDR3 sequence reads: CASNPPPSAGAGTQYF. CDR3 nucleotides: TGTGCCAGCAATCCCCCCCCGAGCGCCGGGGCAGGGACGCAGTATTTT.

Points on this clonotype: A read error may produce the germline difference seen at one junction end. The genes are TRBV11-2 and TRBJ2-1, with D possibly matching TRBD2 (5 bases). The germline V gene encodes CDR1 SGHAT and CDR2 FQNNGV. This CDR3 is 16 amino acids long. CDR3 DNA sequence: TGTGCCGGCAGCAGACTAAACCCCGATGTTGCCAATGAGCAGTTCTTC. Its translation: CAGSRLNPDVANEQFF.

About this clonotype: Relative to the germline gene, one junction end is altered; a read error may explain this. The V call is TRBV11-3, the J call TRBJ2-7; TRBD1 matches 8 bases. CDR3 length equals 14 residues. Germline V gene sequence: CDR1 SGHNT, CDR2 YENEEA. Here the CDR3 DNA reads TGTGCCGGCAGCCAGACAGGGGAGTCGTGGGAGCAGTGCTTC. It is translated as CAGSQTGESWEQCF.

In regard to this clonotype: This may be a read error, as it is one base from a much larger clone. The CDR3 DNA reads TGTGCCAGCAGTTACCAATCCCCGGGACTCATGCAAGAGACCCAGTACTTC. It translates to CASSYQSPGLMQETQYF. The chain couples TRBV6-5 to TRBJ2-5; D may be TRBD2 (6 bases). Trimming took 2 bases from V and 2 from J, leaving 18 bases between them. Per germline, CDR1 MNHEY and CDR2 SVGAGI. CDR3 size: 17 residues.

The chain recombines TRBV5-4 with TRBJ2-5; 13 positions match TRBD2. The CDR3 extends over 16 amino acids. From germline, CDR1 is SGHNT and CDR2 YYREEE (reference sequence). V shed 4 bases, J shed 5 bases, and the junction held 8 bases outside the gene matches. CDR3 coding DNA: TGTGCCAGCAGCAAGAGGACTAGCGGGAGCGGGGAGACCCAGTACTTC. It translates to CASSKRTSGSGETQYF. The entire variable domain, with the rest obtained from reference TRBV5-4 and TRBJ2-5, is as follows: ETGVTQSPTHLIKTRGQQVTLRCSSQSGHNTVSWYQQALGQGPQFIFQYYREEENGRGNFPPRFSGLQFPNYSSELNVNALELDDSALYLCASSKRTSGSGETQYFGPGTRLLVL.

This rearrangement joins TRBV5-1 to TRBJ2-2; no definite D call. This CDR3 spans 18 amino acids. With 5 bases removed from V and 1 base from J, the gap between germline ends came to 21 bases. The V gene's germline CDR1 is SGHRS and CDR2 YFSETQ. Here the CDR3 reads CASRIPFPGRRNTGELFF. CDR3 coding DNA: TGCGCCAGCAGGATCCCTTTCCCTGGTCGGCGGAACACCGGGGAGCTGTTTTTT. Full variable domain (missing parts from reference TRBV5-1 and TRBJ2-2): KAGVTQTPRYLIKTRGQQVTLSCSPISGHRSVSWYQQTPGQGLQFLFEYFSETQRNKGNFPGRFSGRQFSNSRSEMNVSTLELGDSALYLCASRIPFPGRRNTGELFFGEGSRLTVL.